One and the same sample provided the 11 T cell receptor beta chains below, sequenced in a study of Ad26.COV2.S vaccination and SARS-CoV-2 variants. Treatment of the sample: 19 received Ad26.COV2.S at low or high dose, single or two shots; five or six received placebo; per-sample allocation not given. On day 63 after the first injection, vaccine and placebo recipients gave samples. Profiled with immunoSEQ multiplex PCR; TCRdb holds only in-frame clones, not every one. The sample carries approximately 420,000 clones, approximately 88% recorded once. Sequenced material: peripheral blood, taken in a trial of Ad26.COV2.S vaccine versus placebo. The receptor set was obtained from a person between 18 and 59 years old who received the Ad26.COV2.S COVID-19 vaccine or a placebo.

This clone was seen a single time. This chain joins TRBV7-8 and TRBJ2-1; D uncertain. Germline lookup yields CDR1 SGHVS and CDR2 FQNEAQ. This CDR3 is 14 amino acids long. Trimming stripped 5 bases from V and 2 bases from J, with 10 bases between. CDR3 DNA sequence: TGTGCCAGCAGCGGCCGGGCCACCTACAATGAGCAGTTCTTC. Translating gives CASSGRATYNEQFF.

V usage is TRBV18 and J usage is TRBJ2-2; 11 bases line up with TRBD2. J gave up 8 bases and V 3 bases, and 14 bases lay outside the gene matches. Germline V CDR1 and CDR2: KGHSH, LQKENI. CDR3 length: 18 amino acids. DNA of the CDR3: TGTGCCAGCTCACCGACTAGCGGGGCACCCTCCTACGCGGGGGAGCTGTTTTTT. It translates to CASSPTSGAPSYAGELFF.

This CDR3 is CASSVGDSNEKLFF. CDR3 bases: TGTGCCAGCAGTGTGGGAGACAGTAATGAAAAACTGTTTTTT. The V and J genes are TRBV2 and TRBJ1-4; TRBD1 is a possible D gene (5 bases). The CDR3 covers 14 residues. V was cut by 4 bases and J by 4 bases, with 10 bases left in between. Germline V lookup: CDR1 SNHLY, CDR2 FYNNEI.

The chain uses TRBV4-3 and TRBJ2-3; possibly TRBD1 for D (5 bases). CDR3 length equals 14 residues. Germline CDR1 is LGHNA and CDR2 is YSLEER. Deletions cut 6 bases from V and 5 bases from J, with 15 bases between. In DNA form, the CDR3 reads TGCGCCAGCAGTCTTCAGGGTGTAAGAGATACGCAGTATTTT. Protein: CASSLQGVRDTQYF.

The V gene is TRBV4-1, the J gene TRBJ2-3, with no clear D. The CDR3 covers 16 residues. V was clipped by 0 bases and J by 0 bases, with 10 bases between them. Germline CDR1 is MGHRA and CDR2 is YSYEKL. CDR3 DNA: TGCGCCAGCAGCCAAGATCCCCCAACCAGCACAGATACGCAGTATTTT. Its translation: CASSQDPPTSTDTQYF.

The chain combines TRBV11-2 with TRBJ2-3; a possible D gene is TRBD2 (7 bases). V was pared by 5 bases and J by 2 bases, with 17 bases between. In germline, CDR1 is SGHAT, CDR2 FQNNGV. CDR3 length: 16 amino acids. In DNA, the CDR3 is TGTGCCAGCAGCGACACCGGGGGGCCGAACACAGATACGCAGTATTTT. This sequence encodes CASSDTGGPNTDTQYF.

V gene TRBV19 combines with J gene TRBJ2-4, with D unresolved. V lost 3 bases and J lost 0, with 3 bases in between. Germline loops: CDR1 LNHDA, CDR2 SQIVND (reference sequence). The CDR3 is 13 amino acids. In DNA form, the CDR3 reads TGTGCCAGTAGTATGGGAGCCAAAAACATTCAGTACTTC. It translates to CASSMGAKNIQYF.

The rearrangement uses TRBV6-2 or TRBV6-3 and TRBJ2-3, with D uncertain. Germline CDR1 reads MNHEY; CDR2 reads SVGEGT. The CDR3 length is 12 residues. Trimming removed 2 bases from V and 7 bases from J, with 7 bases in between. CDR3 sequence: CASSYGENTQYF. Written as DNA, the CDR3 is TGTGCCAGCAGTTACGGAGAGAATACGCAGTATTTT.

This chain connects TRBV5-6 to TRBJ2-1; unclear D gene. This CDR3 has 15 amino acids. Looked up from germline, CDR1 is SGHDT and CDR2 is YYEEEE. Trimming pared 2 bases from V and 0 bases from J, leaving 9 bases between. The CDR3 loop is CASSLYISSYNEQFF. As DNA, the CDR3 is TGTGCCAGCAGCTTATACATTAGCTCCTACAATGAGCAGTTCTTC.

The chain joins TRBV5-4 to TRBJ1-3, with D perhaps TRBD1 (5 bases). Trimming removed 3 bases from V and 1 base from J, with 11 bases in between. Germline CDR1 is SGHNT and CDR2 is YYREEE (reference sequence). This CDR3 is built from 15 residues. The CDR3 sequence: CASSSDSKSGNTIYF. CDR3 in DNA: TGTGCCAGCAGCTCTGACAGCAAATCTGGAAACACCATATATTTT.

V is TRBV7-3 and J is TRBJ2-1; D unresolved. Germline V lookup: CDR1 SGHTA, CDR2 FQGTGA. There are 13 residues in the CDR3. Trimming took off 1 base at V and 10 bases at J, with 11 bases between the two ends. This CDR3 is CASSLNRLGEQFF. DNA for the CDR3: TGTGCCAGCAGCTTAAATCGCCTGGGGGAGCAGTTCTTC.